Shown below are 31 T cell receptor beta chains from a single sample sequenced in a study of CD8+ T cells in alopecia areata. TCR sequencing used cDNA made by reverse transcription of extracted RNA. Profiled with immunoSEQ multiplex PCR; TCRdb holds only in-frame clones, not every one. This table holds about 150,000 clones, 85% to 90% found once. The sample in question was CD8+ T cells sorted from blood, obtained at week 0. These receptors came from a human donor with alopecia areata.

This chain uses TRBV5-5 with TRBJ2-5; TRBD2 matches at 9 bases. V trimming: 7 bases; J trimming: 4 bases; junction bases outside the gene matches: 8. CDR3 length equals 14 residues. Germline CDR1 is SGHKS and CDR2 is YYEKEE (reference sequence). CDR3 loop: CASGELAGGETQYF. The CDR3 coding sequence is TGTGCCAGCGGGGAACTAGCGGGTGGAGAGACCCAGTACTTC.

In its sample, this clone was seen a few times. The limits of the CDR3 on the DNA are not certain, so only TCRdb's listed CDR3 is given. The chain joins TRBV7-8 to TRBJ1-1. The CDR3 is 15 amino acids in total, end residues counted. The germline gives CDR1 SGHVS, CDR2 FQNEAQ. This chain's CDR3 is CASSPLSGPNTEAFF.

The rearrangement links TRBV10-1 to TRBJ1-5; 9 nucleotides align to TRBD1. CDR1 and CDR2 (germline): WNHNN, SYGVQD (reference sequence). This CDR3 has 17 amino acids. V lost 10 bases, J lost 1 base, and 14 bases stayed unmatched. CDR3 loop: CAIIHRGHKGSNQPQHF. In DNA, the CDR3 is TGCGCCATCATTCACAGGGGGCACAAAGGAAGCAATCAGCCCCAGCATTTT.

V gene TRBV27 combines with J gene TRBJ2-5; D gene uncertain. Germline V lookup: CDR1 MNHEY, CDR2 SMNVEV (reference sequence). Trimming took 2 bases from V and 1 from J, leaving 11 bases between them. This CDR3 comprises 15 residues. The CDR3 is CASSLRPTSQETQYF. DNA of the CDR3: TGTGCCAGCAGTTTACGGCCAACCAGCCAAGAGACCCAGTACTTC.

This sequence joins TRBV30 and TRBJ2-1; D gene unclear. The CDR3 contains 14 residues. V lost 3 bases and J lost 5, with 14 bases in between. In germline, CDR1 is GTSNPN, CDR2 SVGIG (reference sequence). CDR3 loop: CAWSDGVSDNEQFF. The CDR3 bases are TGTGCCTGGAGCGATGGGGTATCAGACAATGAGCAGTTCTTC. Full variable domain (remainder filled in from reference TRBV30 and TRBJ2-1): SQTIHQWPATLVQPVGSPLSLECTVEGTSNPNLYWYRQAAGRGLQLLFYSVGIGQISSEVPQNLSASRPQDRQFILSSKKLLLSDSGFYLCAWSDGVSDNEQFFGPGTRLTVL.

CDR3 nucleotides: TGTGCCAGCAGTTACCAACCTACGGGGAATGAGCAGTTCTTC. This encodes CASSYQPTGNEQFF. The chain couples TRBV6-5 to TRBJ2-1; a possible D gene is TRBD2 (5 bases). V lost 2 bases, J lost 7 bases, and 12 bases lay in between. The CDR3 contains 14 residues. Germline CDR1 and CDR2: MNHEY and SVGAGI.

The chain has TRBV9 and TRBJ1-5; no reliable D call. This CDR3 spans 13 amino acids. The germline V gene encodes CDR1 SGDLS and CDR2 YYNGEE. V shed 0 bases and J shed 7 bases, with 8 bases lying between them. The CDR3 bases are TGTGCCAGCAGCGTAGGTGGAGAGCAGCCCCAGCATTTT. It encodes CASSVGGEQPQHF.

CDR3 residues: CAWSRDSTEAFF. In DNA form, the CDR3 reads TGTGCCTGGTCCCGGGACAGCACTGAAGCTTTCTTT. The chain joins TRBV30 to TRBJ1-1, with 7 bases lining up with TRBD1. CDR3 length: 12 amino acids. Germline V CDR1 and CDR2: GTSNPN, SVGIG (reference sequence). With 5 bases clipped from V and 4 bases from J, the junction kept 4 bases outside the gene matches.

The gene calls are TRBV9 and TRBJ2-5; possibly TRBD1 or TRBD2 for D (5 bases each). Germline loops: CDR1 SGDLS, CDR2 YYNGEE. V lost 0 bases and J 5 bases, leaving 5 bases between the germline ends. CDR3 size: 12 residues. The CDR3 bases are TGTGCCAGCAGCGTAGGGGGGGAGACCCAGTACTTC. It yields the protein CASSVGGETQYF.

V and J are TRBV6-5 and TRBJ1-1; D is unclear. The ends were cut back, 8 bases at V and 2 bases at J, with 3 bases in the middle. The CDR3 has 10 amino acids. CDR1 is MNHEY and CDR2 is SVGAGI in the germline V gene. CDR3 amino acids: CASFNTEAFF. The CDR3, as DNA: TGTGCCAGCTTCAACACTGAAGCTTTCTTT.

The chain employs TRBV9 and TRBJ1-2; D gene uncertain. The CDR3 sequence is 11 residues long. Trimming stripped 6 bases from V and 10 bases from J, with 13 bases between. Germline CDR1 reads SGDLS; CDR2 reads YYNGEE. This CDR3 is CASMNRLTYTF. The DNA for the CDR3 is TGTGCCAGCATGAACAGACTAACCTACACCTTC.

J is TRBJ2-7 and V is TRBV4-1; D possibly uses TRBD1 or TRBD2 (5 bases each). Germline CDR1 reads MGHRA; CDR2 reads YSYEKL. Trimming took off 7 bases at V and 0 bases at J, with 10 bases between the two ends. There are 13 residues in the CDR3. CDR3 bases: TGCGCCAGCATAGCAGGGAGCTCCTACGAGCAGTACTTC. The encoded protein is CASIAGSSYEQYF.

This rearrangement joins TRBV27 to TRBJ1-5; D is undetermined. Trimming stripped 5 bases from V and 2 bases from J, with 7 bases between. From germline, CDR1 is MNHEY and CDR2 SMNVEV (reference sequence). This CDR3 comprises 13 residues. This CDR3 is CASSHGRNQPQHF. The CDR3 DNA is TGTGCCAGCAGTCACGGGCGCAATCAGCCCCAGCATTTT.

The chain has TRBV6-5 and TRBJ2-1; 10 positions match TRBD2. Germline loops: CDR1 MNHEY, CDR2 SVGAGI. The length of the CDR3 is 14 residues. J gave up 10 bases and V 7 bases, and 10 bases lay outside the gene matches. The CDR3 coding sequence is TGTGCCAGCACCACGGGGCTAGCGGGGGCCGAGCAGTTCTTC. This gives the protein CASTTGLAGAEQFF.

V is TRBV30 and J is TRBJ2-1; D is unresolved. Germline V gene sequence: CDR1 GTSNPN, CDR2 SVGIG (reference sequence). The CDR3 is made up of 13 amino acids. With 2 bases removed from V and 1 base from J, the gap between germline ends came to 6 bases. CDR3 residues: CAWSPASYNEQFF. In DNA, the CDR3 is TGTGCCTGGAGTCCGGCTTCCTACAATGAGCAGTTCTTC.

This clone was seen a few times. The chain has TRBV9 and TRBJ2-7; 8 bases map to TRBD1. With V trimmed by 4 bases and J by 2 bases, 8 bases remained unmatched. The CDR3 is 15 residues long. Germline V CDR1 and CDR2: SGDLS, YYNGEE. CDR3 in DNA: TGTGCCAGCAGCCCCCATCAGGGGGCAACCTACGAGCAGTACTTC. Its translation is CASSPHQGATYEQYF.

The CDR3, as DNA: TGTGCCAGCAGTTTAGGGACAGGGGAGTCAGATACGCAGTATTTT. This sequence encodes CASSLGTGESDTQYF. This chain joins TRBV27 and TRBJ2-3; 10 bases line up with TRBD1. Trimming removed 2 bases from V and 4 bases from J; junction bases left unmatched: 3. Germline lookup yields CDR1 MNHEY and CDR2 SMNVEV (reference sequence). This CDR3 is 15 amino acids long.

The CDR3 loop is CASSLGTSNEQYF. The CDR3 DNA reads as TGTGCCAGCAGTTTAGGGACTAGCAACGAGCAGTACTTC. The rearrangement uses TRBV28 and TRBJ2-7, with 9 bases matching TRBD2. The germline gives CDR1 MDHEN, CDR2 SYDVKM. CDR3 length: 13 residues. V shed 2 bases and J 5 bases; nucleotides not matched to a gene: 1.

This sequence joins TRBV5-1 and TRBJ2-7; D not resolved. V was cut by 5 bases and J by 4 bases, with 13 bases left in between. The CDR3 extends over 13 amino acids. CDR1 SGHRS and CDR2 YFSETQ come from the germline V gene. In nucleotides, the CDR3 is TGCGCCAGCAGTCCCGACTGGGTTTACGAGCAGTACTTC. Protein product: CASSPDWVYEQYF.

The chain employs TRBV2 and TRBJ2-1; D uncertain. Germline V gene sequence: CDR1 SNHLY, CDR2 FYNNEI. The CDR3 has 13 residues. Trimming cost V 0 bases and J 2 bases, with 2 bases left between them. In DNA form, the CDR3 reads TGTGCCAGCAGTGAAGCACCCTACAATGAGCAGTTCTTC. Its translation: CASSEAPYNEQFF.

The chain carries TRBV5-6 and TRBJ2-1, with 7 bases that match TRBD1. Germline assignment: CDR1 SGHDT and CDR2 YYEEEE. V lost 0 bases, J lost 2 bases, and 5 bases stayed unmatched. The CDR3 contains 16 residues. The CDR3 sequence: CASSLEQGSTYNEQFF. The CDR3 nucleotides read TGTGCCAGCAGCTTGGAACAGGGGTCCACCTACAATGAGCAGTTCTTC.

The rearrangement joins TRBV7-6 to TRBJ1-5, with D uncertain. The V and J ends lost 3 bases and 5 bases respectively, with 14 bases between them. Germline CDR1 and CDR2: SGHVS and FNYEAQ. This CDR3 comprises 15 residues. In DNA, the CDR3 is TGTGCCAGCAGCTTTAACGGAAGGACCGATCAGCCCCAGCATTTT. It encodes CASSFNGRTDQPQHF.

CDR3 in amino acids: CASSPGGAPGDTQYF. Written as DNA, the CDR3 is TGTGCCAGCAGCCCCGGGGGGGCCCCCGGAGATACGCAGTATTTT. V is TRBV11-2 and J is TRBJ2-3, with 8 bases fitting TRBD2. The CDR3 extends over 15 amino acids. The germline CDR1 and CDR2 sequences are SGHAT and FQNNGV. The J segment lost 5 bases and the V segment lost 5 bases, leaving 9 bases of the junction unmatched.

The chain couples TRBV10-2 to TRBJ1-5, with D unclear. This CDR3 has 17 amino acids. With 8 bases removed from V and 0 bases from J, the gap between germline ends came to 20 bases. Germline V gene sequence: CDR1 WSHSY, CDR2 SAAADI. The CDR3, as DNA: TGCGCCAGCGCGGTCAGCCAAAGCTTTTATAGCAATCAGCCCCAGCATTTT. Translating gives CASAVSQSFYSNQPQHF.

V and J are TRBV29-1 and TRBJ2-2; tentatively, D is TRBD1 or TRBD2 (5 bases each). This CDR3 is built from 19 residues. Germline V gene sequence: CDR1 SQVTM, CDR2 ANQGSEA. Trimming removed 4 bases from V and 3 bases from J, with 27 bases in between. CDR3 in amino acids: CSVGPQTKLQGEDTGELFF. In nucleotides, the CDR3 is TGCAGCGTTGGGCCTCAAACCAAACTCCAGGGAGAGGACACCGGGGAGCTGTTTTTT.

This clone was picked up one time. The chain links TRBV27 to TRBJ2-5; the D gene is possibly TRBD1 (7 bases). The J call may be wrong; the DNA end is better matched by TRBJ2-7. The CDR3 has 15 residues. Germline loops: CDR1 MNHEY, CDR2 SMNVEV (reference sequence). CDR3 in DNA: TGTGCCAGCAGTTTACTGGGCAGGGGGGCGGACGAGCAGTACTTC. It specifies CASSLLGRGADEQYF.

The table lists this clone with a count of one. The chain links TRBV7-9 to TRBJ2-2; unclear D gene. Germline CDR1 SEHNR, CDR2 FQNEAQ (reference sequence). V was pared by 5 bases and J by 3 bases, with 13 bases between. The CDR3 runs 15 residues. The CDR3 bases are TGTGCCAGCAGCCATATGACAAGGGACACCGGGGAGCTGTTTTTT. Protein product: CASSHMTRDTGELFF. The full variable domain, with the rest looked up from reference TRBV7-9 and TRBJ2-2, is DTGVSQNPRHKITKRGQNVTFRCDPISEHNRLYWYRQTLGQGPEFLTYFQNEAQLEKSRLLSDRFSAERPKGSFSTLEIQRTEQGDSAMYLCASSHMTRDTGELFFGEGSRLTVL.

This chain joins TRBV7-9 and TRBJ2-3; 8 bases fit TRBD2. The CDR3 has 16 residues. The V and J ends lost 5 bases and 0 bases, in that order; junction bases with no gene match: 7. The germline V gene encodes CDR1 SEHNR and CDR2 FQNEAQ (reference sequence). CDR3 protein: CASSPRTSPSTDTQYF. In DNA form, the CDR3 reads TGTGCCAGCAGCCCCCGGACTAGCCCTAGCACAGATACGCAGTATTTT.

This clone was seen only a few times. The V and J genes are TRBV27 and TRBJ1-2; TRBD1 matches 8 bases. Germline CDR1 MNHEY, CDR2 SMNVEV (reference sequence). CDR3 size: 14 residues. V trimming: 5 bases; J trimming: 4 bases; junction bases outside the gene matches: 6. The CDR3 reads CASSTGQGVYGYTF. Here the CDR3 DNA reads TGTGCCAGCAGTACCGGACAGGGCGTCTATGGCTACACCTTC.

The gene calls are TRBV27 and TRBJ2-7; no clear D. Germline V gives CDR1 MNHEY, CDR2 SMNVEV (reference sequence). There are 13 residues in the CDR3. Trimming cost V 4 bases and J 2 bases, with 9 bases left between them. The CDR3 loop reads CASSYGNTYEQYF. The CDR3 nucleotides are TGTGCCAGCAGTTACGGTAACACCTACGAGCAGTACTTC.

The genes are TRBV30 and TRBJ1-1; 8 positions match TRBD1. In germline, CDR1 is GTSNPN, CDR2 SVGIG (reference sequence). V gave up 3 bases and J gave up 2 bases; unmatched junction bases: 5. This CDR3 spans 14 amino acids. This CDR3 is CAWSRGQGNTEAFF. Here the CDR3 DNA reads TGTGCCTGGAGCCGAGGACAGGGAAACACTGAAGCTTTCTTT.